This TCR beta chain was recovered during a study of kidney transplant recipient with SARS-CoV-2 infection. TCRdb redid the calling of the reads with MiXCR, one entry per CDR3 protein. The sample contains 200,000 to 300,000 distinct CDR3 sequences, 25% to 30% of which appear only once. For this clonotype: Since no conserved phenylalanine or tryptophan closes the CDR3, a read error is the likely cause.

This CDR3 is built from 15 residues. Germline-derived CDR1 and CDR2 are SGHAT and FQNNGV. The sequence came from a male patient aged 25-45 years who had COVID-19 and was a kidney transplant recipient. The graft donor may be the source of some T cells. The sample was a blood sample, taken at baseline and on day 111 from a kidney transplant recipient. This sequence joins TRBV11-2 and TRBJ2-7, with D perhaps TRBD2 (6 bases). CDR3 nucleotides: TGTGTCAGCAGCTTAGCGGCAGGGTGGACCTACGAGCAGTACCTC. Its protein product is CVSSLAAGWTYEQYL.